Below are 10 T cell receptor beta chains sequenced from a single sample in a study of blood T cell repertoires in COVID-19. The table came from immunoSEQ multiplex PCR; TCRdb's copy has only in-frame clones and leaves some out. The sample contains roughly 180,000 clones, about 85% of which appear only once. Sequenced input: peripheral blood. Source of these receptors: a man aged 18 to 30 with acute or convalescent COVID-19.

The rearrangement uses TRBV4-1 and TRBJ2-7, with 10 positions matching TRBD2. The CDR3 sequence is 17 residues long. Germline V gives CDR1 MGHRA, CDR2 YSYEKL. J gave up 5 bases and V 3 bases, and 13 bases lay outside the gene matches. The CDR3 spells CASSHVASGGFLDEQYF. DNA for the CDR3: TGCGCCAGCAGCCATGTCGCTAGCGGGGGTTTTCTCGACGAGCAGTACTTC.

The chain employs TRBV5-1 and TRBJ1-2; possible D gene TRBD1, 6 bases. The CDR3 has 15 amino acids. Trimming shortened V by 2 bases and J by 5 bases, and 16 bases separated the two germline ends. Germline V lookup: CDR1 SGHRS, CDR2 YFSETQ. CDR3 coding DNA: TGCGCCAGCAGCTTTTCGACAGGCCTAGGGTATGGCTACACCTTC. Residues: CASSFSTGLGYGYTF.

CDR3 in amino acids: CASSLAAVRGNNEQFF. The CDR3 DNA sequence: TGTGCCAGCAGCTTAGCCGCCGTTCGGGGAAACAATGAGCAGTTCTTC. The chain couples TRBV11-2 to TRBJ2-1, with D possibly being TRBD2 (5 bases). Germline lookup yields CDR1 SGHAT and CDR2 FQNNGV. The ends were cut back, 1 base at V and 5 bases at J, with 15 bases in the middle. The CDR3 totals 16 residues.

The V and J genes are TRBV18 and TRBJ2-5; 8 nucleotides agree with TRBD2. After removal of 6 bases from V and 2 bases from J, the junction contained 8 bases not matched to a gene. CDR3 length: 15 amino acids. The germline gives CDR1 KGHSH, CDR2 LQKENI. CDR3 loop: CASSDGLARQETQYF. The CDR3 region has the DNA TGTGCCAGCTCGGACGGACTAGCTAGACAAGAGACCCAGTACTTC.

The J gene is TRBJ1-3, the V gene TRBV5-1, with D possibly TRBD1 on 6 matching bases. The CDR3 runs to 15 residues. CDR1 is SGHRS and CDR2 is YFSETQ in the germline V gene. Trimming cost V 1 base and J 2 bases, with 10 bases left between them. Written as DNA, the CDR3 is TGCGCCAGCAGCTTGTCAGGACAGACTGGAAACACCATATATTTT. Its translation is CASSLSGQTGNTIYF.

The sample holds one count of this clone. The chain recombines TRBV19 with TRBJ2-3; possibly TRBD1 for D (5 bases). V lost 6 bases, J lost 2 bases, and 21 bases lay in between. The CDR3 has 17 amino acids. From germline, CDR1 is LNHDA and CDR2 SQIVND (reference sequence). This chain's CDR3 is CASSSVFVGALTDTQYF. In DNA form, the CDR3 reads TGTGCCAGTAGCTCTGTTTTTGTAGGGGCTCTCACAGATACGCAGTATTTT.

The chain uses TRBV7-9 and TRBJ2-7, with TRBD2 matching over 7 bases. V was pared by 3 bases and J by 7 bases, with 3 bases of the junction left unmatched. The CDR3 length is 12 residues. The germline V gene encodes CDR1 SEHNR and CDR2 FQNEAQ (reference sequence). The CDR3 DNA follows: TGTGCCAGCAGCTTTGGGGGGGTTGAGCAGTACTTC. It translates to CASSFGGVEQYF.

This clone appeared a few times. V usage is TRBV10-2 and J usage is TRBJ1-5, with a weak D call TRBD1 (5 bases). Deletions cut 3 bases from V and 0 bases from J, with 15 bases between. The germline gives CDR1 WSHSY, CDR2 SAAADI. CDR3 length: 17 amino acids. The CDR3: CASSDSEGRGSNQPQHF. In DNA form, the CDR3 reads TGCGCCAGCAGTGATTCGGAGGGGAGGGGTAGCAATCAGCCCCAGCATTTT.

The chain carries TRBV19 and TRBJ2-2; 7 positions agree with TRBD1. V gave up 4 bases and J gave up 9 bases; unmatched junction bases: 5. This CDR3 region has 13 residues. CDR1 is LNHDA, CDR2 SQIVND, per germline (reference sequence). CDR3 in DNA: TGTGCCAGTAGTAGAGAGGGGGCTAGGGAGCTGTTTTTT. Residues: CASSREGARELFF.

The chain carries TRBV12-5 and TRBJ1-6; no firm D call. The germline CDR1 and CDR2 sequences are LGHNT and FRNRAP. The V end was cut by 0 bases, the J end by 5 bases, with 11 bases between. This CDR3 contains 16 residues. In DNA, the CDR3 is TGTGCTAGTGGTTTGGTAGTTGGTCGAGATAATTCACCCCTCCACTTT. This codes for CASGLVVGRDNSPLHF.